This T cell receptor beta chain is drawn from a study of neurological immune-mediated disorders. Findings and limits, study-wide: Phylogenetic grouping assigned the repertoires of 18 of 34 multiple sclerosis patients to a single related-CDR3 cluster, which may represent a signature. Private repertoires in all groups were suggested by the absence of shared CDR3 amino acid sequences among expanded clones across subjects.

Germline CDR1 reads SEHNR; CDR2 reads FQNEAQ (reference sequence). The CDR3 extends over 14 amino acids. V lost 5 bases, J lost 5 bases, and 5 bases stayed unmatched. The method for making cDNA was 5'RACE, and it used 10-nucleotide random UMIs. TCRdb used MiXCR to reprocess the 5' RACE reads, holding one entry per CDR3 protein. The table lists tens of thousands of distinct CDR3 sequences, about 3.3% of them singletons, with around 7.7% in the top ten. This clonotype was seen ten or more times. The antigen is unknown. The time point was: longitudinal time-point 1 (baseline). The unsorted libraries were generated from a total of 2 million PBMCs, which had been stored in RNAlater at -80 C.

This clonotype was obtained from an older woman with multiple sclerosis. Sequencing used PBMCs. The V gene is TRBV7-9, the J gene TRBJ1-4, with TRBD1 matching 7 bases. CDR3 loop: CASSRGTVNEKLFF. In nucleotides, the CDR3 is TGTGCCAGCAGCCGGGGGACAGTGAATGAAAAACTGTTTTTT.